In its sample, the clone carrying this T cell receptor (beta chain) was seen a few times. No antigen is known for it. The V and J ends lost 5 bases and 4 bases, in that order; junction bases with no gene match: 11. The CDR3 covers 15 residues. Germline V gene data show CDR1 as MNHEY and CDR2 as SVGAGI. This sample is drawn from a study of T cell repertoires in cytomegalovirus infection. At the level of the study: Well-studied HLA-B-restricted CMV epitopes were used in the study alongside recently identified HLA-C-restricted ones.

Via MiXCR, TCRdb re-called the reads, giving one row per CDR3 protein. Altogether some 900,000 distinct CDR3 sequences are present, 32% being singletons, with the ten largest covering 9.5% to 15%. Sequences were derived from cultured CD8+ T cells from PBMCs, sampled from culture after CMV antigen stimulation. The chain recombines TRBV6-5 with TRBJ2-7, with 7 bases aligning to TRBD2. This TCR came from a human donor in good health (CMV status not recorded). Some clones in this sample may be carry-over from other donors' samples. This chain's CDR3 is CASSNRDYQLYEQYF. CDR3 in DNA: TGTGCCAGCAGTAACCGGGACTATCAGCTTTACGAGCAGTACTTC.